This T cell receptor (beta chain) was observed in a study of beta chain features in type 1 diabetes. CDR1 is PRHDT and CDR2 is FYEKMQ in the germline V gene (reference sequence). The V and J ends lost 3 bases and 2 bases respectively, with 20 bases between them. CDR3 length: 18 amino acids. TCRB transcripts that were expressed got sequenced, as all of the isolated RNA had been reverse transcribed. Measured with immunoSEQ multiplex PCR; TCRdb has only the in-frame clones, and not every one. The top ten clones hold roughly 0.08% of a sample with some 240,000 clones, 16% of them seen once. As to this clone: Its antigen is not known.

Study observations and caveats: Shorter templates may be favored by PCR, equally so in patients and controls. VDJ junctions from patients with type 1 diabetes contained fewer insertions and more deletions. Researchers report that Type 1 diabetes patients had moderately but significantly shorter TCRB CDR3s across all four CD4+ subsets.

A single heparinised draw of about 100 mL on average was taken per donor. This clonotype was obtained from a man aged 25 to 40 with type 1 diabetes. Specimen: naive CD4+ T cells from blood. The chain employs TRBV13 and TRBJ2-1; D remains unclear. The chain's CDR3 is CASSLPLGRSHTYNEQFF. For the CDR3, the DNA is TGTGCCAGCAGCTTGCCCCTCGGCCGGTCCCACACCTACAATGAGCAGTTCTTC.